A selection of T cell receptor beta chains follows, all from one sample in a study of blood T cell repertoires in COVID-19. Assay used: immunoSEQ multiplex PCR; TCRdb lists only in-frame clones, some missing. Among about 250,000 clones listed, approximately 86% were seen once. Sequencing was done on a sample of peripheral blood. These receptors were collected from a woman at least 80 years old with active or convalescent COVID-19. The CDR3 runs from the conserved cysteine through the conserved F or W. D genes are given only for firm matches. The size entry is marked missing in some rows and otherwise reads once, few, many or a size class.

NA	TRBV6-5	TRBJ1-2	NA	TGTGCCAGCAGTCCCGCCCCGGGACGGGGGGATGGCTACACCTTC	CASSPAPGRGDGYTF
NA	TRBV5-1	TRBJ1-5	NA	TGCGCCAGCAGCTTGGGGGGAACAGGTATCAATCAGCCCCAGCATTTT	CASSLGGTGINQPQHF
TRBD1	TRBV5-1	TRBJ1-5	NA	TGCGCCAGCAGGAGCACAGGGGGCTCAAATCAGCCCCAGCATTTT	CASRSTGGSNQPQHF
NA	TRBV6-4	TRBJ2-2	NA	TGTGCCAGCAGTGTCCACTGGGAGACAGGTGGCGAGCTGTTTTTT	CASSVHWETGGELFF
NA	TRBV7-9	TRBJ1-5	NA	TGTGCCAGCAGCTTCACGGGGTTTGGCAATCAGCCCCAGCATTTT	CASSFTGFGNQPQHF
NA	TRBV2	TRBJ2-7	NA	TGTGCCAGCAGGGCGGGGTGGGATTCCTACGAGCAGTACTTC	CASRAGWDSYEQYF
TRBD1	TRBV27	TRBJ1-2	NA	TGTGCCAGCAGCCTCACAGGGGTCAACTCCTATGGCTACACCTTC	CASSLTGVNSYGYTF
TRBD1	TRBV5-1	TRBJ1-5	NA	TGCGCCAGCAGCGCAGGGACAGGTATAAATCAGCCCCAGCATTTT	CASSAGTGINQPQHF
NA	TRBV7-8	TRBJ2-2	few	TGTGCCAGCAGCTTAAGGGGGAGGGCCGGGGAGCTGTTTTTT	CASSLRGRAGELFF
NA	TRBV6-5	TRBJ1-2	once	TGTGCCAGCAAGGAGCTAAACTATGGCTACACCTTC	CASKELNYGYTF
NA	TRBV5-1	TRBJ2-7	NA	TGCGCCAGCAGCTTGGTTAGCGGAACTTCCTACGAGCAGTACTTC	CASSLVSGTSYEQYF
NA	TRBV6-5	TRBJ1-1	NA	TGTGCCAGCAGACTGGGACTCAACACTGAAGCTTTCTTT	CASRLGLNTEAFF
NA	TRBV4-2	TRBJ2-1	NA	TGTGCCAGCAGCCCTCTAAGAGCGGAGAGCTCCTACAATGAGCAGTTCTTC	CASSPLRAESSYNEQFF